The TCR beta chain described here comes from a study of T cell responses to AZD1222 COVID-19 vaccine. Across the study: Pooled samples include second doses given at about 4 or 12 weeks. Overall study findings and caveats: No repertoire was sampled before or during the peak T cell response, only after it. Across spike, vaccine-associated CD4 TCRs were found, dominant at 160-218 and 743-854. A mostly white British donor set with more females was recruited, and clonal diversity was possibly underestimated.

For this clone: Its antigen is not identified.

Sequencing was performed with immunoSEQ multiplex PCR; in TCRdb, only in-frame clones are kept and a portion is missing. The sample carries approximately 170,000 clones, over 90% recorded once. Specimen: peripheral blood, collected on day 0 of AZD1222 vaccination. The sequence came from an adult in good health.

In DNA, the CDR3 is TGCGCCAGCATTGGCCGAAGCTCCTACGAGCAGTACTTC. Translation gives CASIGRSSYEQYF. This chain joins TRBV10-2 and TRBJ2-7; no reliable D call. From germline, CDR1 is WSHSY and CDR2 SAAADI. The V end lost 7 bases, the J end lost 0 bases, and 10 bases lay between the germline ends. CDR3 length equals 13 residues.